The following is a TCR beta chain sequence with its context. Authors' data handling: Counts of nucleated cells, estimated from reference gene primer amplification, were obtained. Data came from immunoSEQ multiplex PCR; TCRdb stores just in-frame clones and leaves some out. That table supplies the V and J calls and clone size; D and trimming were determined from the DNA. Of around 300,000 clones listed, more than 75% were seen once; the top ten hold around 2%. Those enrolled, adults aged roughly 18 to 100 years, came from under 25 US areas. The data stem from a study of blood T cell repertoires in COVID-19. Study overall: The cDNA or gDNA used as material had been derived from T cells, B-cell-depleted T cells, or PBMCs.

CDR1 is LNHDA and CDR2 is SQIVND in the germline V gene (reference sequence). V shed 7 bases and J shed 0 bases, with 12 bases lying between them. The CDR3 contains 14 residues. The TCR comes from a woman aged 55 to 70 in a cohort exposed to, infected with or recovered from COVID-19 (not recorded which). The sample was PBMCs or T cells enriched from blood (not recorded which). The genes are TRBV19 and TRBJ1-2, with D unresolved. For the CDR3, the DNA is TGTGCCAGTAAGTTCCCGGGGACTAACTATGGCTACACCTTC. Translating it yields CASKFPGTNYGYTF.